The rows below give T cell receptor beta chains drawn from one sample of a study of Graves' ophthalmopathy and Graves' hyperthyroidism. Using its own MiXCR run on the multiplex PCR reads, TCRdb lists one record per CDR3 protein. This table holds 650,000 to 900,000 distinct CDR3 sequences, around 40% found once. Sequences were obtained from peripheral blood. The source of these receptors is an adult man with Graves' ophthalmopathy. CDR3s include the opening cysteine and the closing phenylalanine or tryptophan. D genes are given only for firm matches. Expanded clones get a size class; other rows say once, few or many, or leave the size out.

v_gene: TRBV7-2
d_gene: -
j_gene: TRBJ1-5
abundance: few
CDR3aa: CASSHTPDSPSNQPQHF
CDR3nt: TGTGCCAGCAGCCATACTCCGGACTCTCCTAGCAATCAGCCCCAGCATTTT

v_gene: TRBV7-2
d_gene: -
j_gene: TRBJ1-1
abundance: many
CDR3aa: CASSLAHRGEAFF
CDR3nt: TGTGCCAGCAGCTTAGCCCACCGCGGTGAAGCTTTCTTT

v_gene: TRBV2
d_gene: -
j_gene: TRBJ1-5
abundance: many
CDR3aa: CASSAGPDQPQHF
CDR3nt: TGTGCCAGCAGCGCGGGACCCGACCAGCCCCAGCATTTT

v_gene: TRBV2
d_gene: TRBD1
j_gene: TRBJ2-7
abundance: -
CDR3aa: CASRDLGTGGSYEQYF
CDR3nt: TGTGCCAGCAGGGACCTTGGGACAGGGGGTTCCTACGAGCAGTACTTC

v_gene: TRBV19
d_gene: -
j_gene: TRBJ2-2
abundance: many
CDR3aa: CASSIRDSGELFF
CDR3nt: TGTGCCAGTAGTATCAGGGATAGCGGGGAGCTGTTTTTT

v_gene: TRBV10-3
d_gene: -
j_gene: TRBJ2-1
abundance: once
CDR3aa: CAISESTLASMDQFF
CDR3nt: TGTGCCATCAGTGAGTCGACTCTGGCCTCCATGGACCAGTTCTTC

v_gene: TRBV29-1
d_gene: -
j_gene: TRBJ1-4
abundance: -
CDR3aa: CSVTGGREKLFF
CDR3nt: TGCAGCGTAACCGGGGGGCGTGAAAAACTGTTTTTT

v_gene: TRBV20-1
d_gene: TRBD2
j_gene: TRBJ2-7
abundance: -
CDR3aa: CSAMGVRGDEQYF
CDR3nt: TGCAGCGCGATGGGCGTCCGGGGGGACGAGCAGTACTTC

v_gene: TRBV11-2
d_gene: -
j_gene: TRBJ2-7
abundance: -
CDR3aa: CASSPTGRRPYEQYF
CDR3nt: TGTGCCAGCAGCCCAACGGGGCGAAGACCCTACGAGCAGTACTTC

v_gene: TRBV13
d_gene: -
j_gene: TRBJ1-2
abundance: many
CDR3aa: CASSSSTGSGYTF
CDR3nt: -

v_gene: TRBV4-3
d_gene: -
j_gene: TRBJ2-2
abundance: -
CDR3aa: CASSQVGVGELFF
CDR3nt: TGCGCCAGCAGCCAAGTGGGTGTCGGGGAGCTGTTTTTT

v_gene: TRBV5-1
d_gene: -
j_gene: TRBJ1-6
abundance: many
CDR3aa: CASSSGQNSPLHF
CDR3nt: TGCGCCAGCAGCTCAGGGCAGAATTCACCCCTCCACTTT

v_gene: TRBV7-2
d_gene: TRBD2
j_gene: TRBJ2-7
abundance: many
CDR3aa: CASSLGLAGGREQYF
CDR3nt: TGTGCCAGCAGCTTAGGTTTAGCGGGAGGGCGCGAGCAGTACTTC

v_gene: TRBV2
d_gene: TRBD2
j_gene: TRBJ2-7
abundance: -
CDR3aa: CASSFSGGLAGPTSYEQYF
CDR3nt: TGTGCCAGCAGTTTCTCAGGGGGACTAGCGGGGCCCACCTCCTACGAGCAGTACTTC

v_gene: TRBV12-3/TRBV12-4
d_gene: TRBD2
j_gene: TRBJ2-5
abundance: -
CDR3aa: CASRSLAGGRETQYF
CDR3nt: TGTGCCAGCAGGTCACTAGCGGGAGGCCGGGAGACCCAGTACTTC

v_gene: TRBV29-1
d_gene: -
j_gene: TRBJ1-3
abundance: -
CDR3aa: CSVEFRGEGNTIYF
CDR3nt: TGCAGCGTTGAATTTAGGGGTGAGGGAAACACCATATATTTT

v_gene: TRBV19
d_gene: -
j_gene: TRBJ1-2
abundance: -
CDR3aa: CATNRGGHGYTF
CDR3nt: TGTGCCACCAACAGAGGAGGACATGGCTACACCTTC

v_gene: TRBV25-1
d_gene: TRBD1
j_gene: TRBJ1-5
abundance: many
CDR3aa: CASSGEDRVNQPQHF
CDR3nt: TGTGCCAGCAGTGGAGAAGACAGGGTCAACCAGCCCCAGCATTTT